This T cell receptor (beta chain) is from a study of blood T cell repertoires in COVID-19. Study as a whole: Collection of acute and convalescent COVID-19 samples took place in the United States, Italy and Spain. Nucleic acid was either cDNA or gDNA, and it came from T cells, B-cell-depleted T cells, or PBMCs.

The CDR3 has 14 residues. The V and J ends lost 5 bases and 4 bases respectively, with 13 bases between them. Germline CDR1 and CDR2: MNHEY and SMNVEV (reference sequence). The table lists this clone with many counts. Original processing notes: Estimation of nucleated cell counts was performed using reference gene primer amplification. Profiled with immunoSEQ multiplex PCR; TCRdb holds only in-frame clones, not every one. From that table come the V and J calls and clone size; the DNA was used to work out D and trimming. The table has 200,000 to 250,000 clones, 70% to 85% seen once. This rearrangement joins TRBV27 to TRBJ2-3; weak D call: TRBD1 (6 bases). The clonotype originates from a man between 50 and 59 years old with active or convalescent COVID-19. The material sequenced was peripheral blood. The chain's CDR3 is CASSTRSGADTQYF. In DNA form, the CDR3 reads TGTGCCAGCAGTACCCGCTCAGGGGCAGATACGCAGTATTTT.